The 26 T cell receptor beta chains below were found in one sample sequenced in a study of CD8 T cells in ankylosing spondylitis. General study points: Apparently characteristic of ankylosing spondylitis blood was a TCR beta motif (about eight highly homologous variants).

These TCRs are of unknown antigen specificity. TCRdb analysed the 5' RACE reads with MiXCR anew, one entry per CDR3 protein. The sample shows more than 650,000 distinct CDR3 sequences, 12% of them seen only once. The sequenced material came from blood, either unsorted or a sorted T cell fraction (not recorded which). Source of these receptors: a male donor with ankylosing spondylitis.

The chain employs TRBV12-3 or TRBV12-4 and TRBJ2-1; D might be TRBD1 or TRBD2, each matching 6 bases. The CDR3 consists of 16 residues. V was cut by 6 bases and J by 0 bases, with 15 bases left in between. CDR3 loop: CASSGGGESSYNEQFF. The CDR3, as DNA: TGTGCCAGCAGCGGAGGGGGAGAAAGCTCCTACAATGAGCAGTTCTTC.

The chain carries TRBV5-4 and TRBJ2-2, with TRBD1 matching over 11 bases. Trimming took 4 bases from V and 5 from J; bases not matched to a gene: 4. Germline V lookup: CDR1 SGHNT, CDR2 YYREEE (reference sequence). The CDR3 has 15 amino acids. CDR3 amino acids: CASSPDRGLTGELFF. The DNA for the CDR3 is TGTGCCAGCAGCCCGGACAGGGGGCTTACCGGGGAGCTGTTTTTT.

The V and J genes are TRBV7-9 and TRBJ2-3, with TRBD2 matching over 15 bases. Trimming at V came to 7 bases and at J to 5 bases, leaving 10 bases not matched to a gene. The CDR3 has 17 residues. CDR1 is SEHNR, CDR2 FQNEAQ, per germline (reference sequence). The CDR3 sequence: CASKPGLAGGHGDTQYF. The CDR3 nucleotides are TGTGCCAGCAAACCTGGACTAGCGGGGGGGCATGGAGATACGCAGTATTTT.

A few counts support this clonotype. The chain employs TRBV20-1 and TRBJ2-7; D gene unclear. V lost 1 base and J lost 0, with 10 bases in between. The CDR3 has 14 amino acids. The germline V gene has CDR1 DFQATT and CDR2 SNEGSKA (reference sequence). This chain's CDR3 is CSARVLVGSYEQYF. CDR3 nucleotides: TGCAGTGCTAGAGTCCTAGTGGGCTCCTACGAGCAGTACTTC.

The chain joins TRBV5-1 to TRBJ2-5; D may be TRBD2 (5 bases). Trimming removed 0 bases from V and 4 bases from J, with 19 bases in between. Germline V gives CDR1 SGHRS, CDR2 YFSETQ. CDR3 size: 17 residues. CDR3 sequence reads: CASSLARRAAAPETQYF. The CDR3 region has the DNA TGCGCCAGCAGCTTGGCCAGGCGGGCGGCCGCCCCAGAGACCCAGTACTTC.

The genes are TRBV18 and TRBJ1-1, with D hard to call. Trimming cost V 0 bases and J 4 bases, with 6 bases left between them. Germline V gene sequence: CDR1 KGHSH, CDR2 LQKENI. The CDR3 runs to 13 residues. DNA of the CDR3: TGTGCCAGCTCACCACCTTTATTCACTGAAGCTTTCTTT. Amino acids: CASSPPLFTEAFF.

This clonotype was seen at least ten times. This sequence joins TRBV20-1 and TRBJ2-7, with D unresolved. In germline, CDR1 is DFQATT, CDR2 SNEGSKA (reference sequence). The CDR3 extends over 11 amino acids. The V and J ends lost 3 bases and 4 bases respectively, with 7 bases between them. The CDR3 DNA sequence: TGCAGTGCTAGCCCCTTTTACGAGCAGTACTTC. Protein: CSASPFYEQYF.

The table lists this clonotype with many counts. CDR3 region: CSAPGTGLTGELFF. The CDR3 nucleotides are TGCAGTGCCCCCGGGACAGGGTTGACCGGGGAGCTGTTTTTT. This chain links TRBV20-1 with TRBJ2-2; 9 bases are a match to TRBD1. The CDR3 runs 14 residues. Germline V gives CDR1 DFQATT, CDR2 SNEGSKA (reference sequence). V lost 6 bases to trimming and J lost 5 bases; unmatched junction nucleotides: 7.

The V call is TRBV5-1, the J call TRBJ2-5, with D possibly TRBD1 on 6 matching bases. This CDR3 comprises 14 residues. The V and J ends lost 0 bases and 3 bases respectively, with 9 bases between them. Germline V gives CDR1 SGHRS, CDR2 YFSETQ. CDR3 residues: CASSLVGAEETQYF. The CDR3 DNA sequence: TGCGCCAGCAGCTTGGTGGGGGCAGAAGAGACCCAGTACTTC.

This clonotype was counted many times. This chain joins TRBV7-8 and TRBJ2-7; 8 nucleotides align to TRBD1. The CDR3 runs 17 residues. Germline V gene data show CDR1 as SGHVS and CDR2 as FQNEAQ. The V gene end was trimmed by 1 base and the J gene end by 2 bases; junction bases not matched to a gene: 10. CDR3 in amino acids: CASSLVGRGRSTYEQYF. The CDR3 bases are TGTGCCAGCAGCTTAGTGGGCAGGGGGCGATCCACCTACGAGCAGTACTTC.

Only a few counts were recorded for this clonotype. The chain couples TRBV20-1 to TRBJ2-3; the D gene is possibly TRBD2 (5 bases). The germline CDR1 and CDR2 sequences are DFQATT and SNEGSKA (reference sequence). This CDR3 comprises 14 residues. Between the trimmed V and J ends, which lost 2 bases and 2 bases, there was a span of 11 bases. The DNA of the CDR3 is TGCAGTGCTAGAAATCTAGCTCTCACAGATACGCAGTATTTT. The encoded protein is CSARNLALTDTQYF.

This clonotype was found a few times. J is TRBJ1-2 and V is TRBV29-1, with 10 bases matching TRBD1. V was clipped by 6 bases and J by 2 bases; unmatched bases: 3. Germline V lookup: CDR1 SQVTM, CDR2 ANQGSEA. The CDR3 is 13 residues long. CDR3: CSVPDRGNYGYTF. The CDR3 region has the DNA TGCAGCGTGCCGGACAGGGGGAACTATGGCTACACCTTC.

J is TRBJ1-3 and V is TRBV4-3; D is uncertain. The V gene's germline CDR1 is LGHNA and CDR2 YSLEER. CDR3 length: 13 residues. V lost 1 base and J 4 bases, leaving 5 bases between the germline ends. The CDR3 protein is CASSQVFGNTIYF. CDR3 coding DNA: TGCGCCAGCAGCCAAGTGTTCGGAAACACCATATATTTT.

The chain carries TRBV29-1 and TRBJ1-2; D is possibly TRBD1 (5 bases). The CDR3 runs to 18 residues. Looked up from germline, CDR1 is SQVTM and CDR2 is ANQGSEA. V was cut by 0 bases and J by 2 bases, with 22 bases left in between. The CDR3 loop is CSVEDWGSWADRNYGYTF. The CDR3 DNA sequence: TGCAGCGTTGAAGATTGGGGATCCTGGGCCGACAGAAACTATGGCTACACCTTC.

The CDR3 DNA reads TGCAGTGCTATTCCCTGGGGCAGAGCAGAGCAGTACTTC. It translates to CSAIPWGRAEQYF. The chain links TRBV20-1 to TRBJ2-7; maybe TRBD1 (5 bases). This CDR3 contains 13 residues. Trimming left V 4 bases short and J 7 bases short, with 17 bases between. Per germline, CDR1 DFQATT and CDR2 SNEGSKA (reference sequence).

This clonotype showed up many times. This chain joins TRBV10-3 and TRBJ1-2, with TRBD1 identical over 7 bases. The CDR3 has 13 residues. Germline values: CDR1 ENHRY, CDR2 SYGVKD. The J segment lost 8 bases and the V segment lost 7 bases, leaving 10 bases of the junction unmatched. CDR3 sequence (DNA): TGTGCCATCACCGTCGACAGGGAAAGCGGCTACACCTTC. Its protein is CAITVDRESGYTF.

This sequence joins TRBV20-1 and TRBJ2-5, with D possibly matching TRBD2 (5 bases). V shed 7 bases and J shed 1 base, with 13 bases lying between them. This CDR3 has 13 residues. Germline CDR1 reads DFQATT; CDR2 reads SNEGSKA (reference sequence). The CDR3 here is CSGRMGSQETQYF. The CDR3 region has the DNA TGCAGTGGGAGGATGGGGTCCCAAGAGACCCAGTACTTC.

The CDR3 loop is CASSLVAELYNEQFF. CDR3 sequence (DNA): TGTGCCAGCAGCTTAGTAGCGGAACTGTACAATGAGCAGTTCTTC. The gene calls are TRBV7-2 and TRBJ2-1; the D gene is possibly TRBD2 (6 bases). There are 15 residues in the CDR3. Trimming took off 1 base at V and 4 bases at J, with 11 bases between the two ends. Germline V gives CDR1 SGHTA, CDR2 FQGNSA.

In its sample, this clonotype was seen a few times. V usage is TRBV5-5 and J usage is TRBJ2-5; D remains ambiguous. The germline V gene encodes CDR1 SGHKS and CDR2 YYEKEE (reference sequence). This CDR3 contains 14 residues. The germline V and J ends were trimmed by 0 bases and 3 bases, with 9 bases remaining between them. CDR3 residues: CASSLDAAEETQYF. The CDR3 DNA reads as TGTGCCAGCAGCTTGGATGCAGCAGAAGAGACCCAGTACTTC.

The genes are TRBV20-1 and TRBJ1-5; D unclear. Trimming stripped 3 bases from V and 3 bases from J, with 12 bases between. This CDR3 has 14 residues. Germline lookup yields CDR1 DFQATT and CDR2 SNEGSKA (reference sequence). CDR3 sequence reads: CSARAGSINQPQHF. For the CDR3, the DNA is TGCAGTGCTAGGGCAGGTTCTATCAATCAGCCCCAGCATTTT.

CDR3 DNA: TGCAGTGCCTCCCCGCACTACGAGCAGTACTTC. Translating it yields CSASPHYEQYF. This rearrangement joins TRBV20-1 to TRBJ2-7; D gene unclear. Germline lookup yields CDR1 DFQATT and CDR2 SNEGSKA (reference sequence). The CDR3 runs 11 residues. The V gene lost 6 bases and the J gene lost 3 bases, with 9 bases spanning the gap.

This clonotype was detected a few times. The chain carries TRBV7-9 and TRBJ1-3, with TRBD1 matching over 7 bases. From germline, CDR1 is SEHNR and CDR2 FQNEAQ (reference sequence). With 5 bases clipped from V and 2 bases from J, the junction kept 6 bases outside the gene matches. The CDR3 runs 15 residues. DNA for the CDR3: TGTGCCAGCAGCAAACGACAGGGACCTGGAAACACCATATATTTT. This encodes CASSKRQGPGNTIYF.

This clonotype was recorded at least ten times. The chain joins TRBV7-2 to TRBJ2-5; no reliable D call. Germline V gene data show CDR1 as SGHTA and CDR2 as FQGNSA. Trimming removed 1 base at V and 7 bases at J, with 7 bases between. The CDR3 length is 12 residues. The CDR3 DNA sequence: TGTGCCAGCAGCTTAGGATTGGGGACCCAGTACTTC. It translates to CASSLGLGTQYF.

This rearrangement joins TRBV6-2 or TRBV6-3 to TRBJ2-3, with 14 positions matching TRBD2. CDR3 length: 15 residues. The J segment lost 6 bases and the V segment lost 2 bases, leaving 1 base of the junction unmatched. Germline V CDR1 and CDR2: MNHEY, SVGEGT. The CDR3 coding sequence is TGTGCCAGCAGTTACCGGACTAGCGGGAGGGATACGCAGTATTTT. Residues: CASSYRTSGRDTQYF.

This clonotype was observed a handful of times. This rearrangement joins TRBV6-4 to TRBJ2-3; D is uncertain. This CDR3 region has 13 residues. V lost 6 bases to trimming and J lost 6 bases, with 13 bases between them. CDR1 and CDR2 (germline): MRHNA, SNTAGT. CDR3 protein: CASSLSFRDTQYF. CDR3 DNA: TGTGCCAGCAGCCTCTCGTTTAGGGATACGCAGTATTTT.

This clonotype was detected a few times. The chain is built from TRBV7-2 and TRBJ2-4; 7 nucleotides agree with TRBD1. Germline-derived CDR1 and CDR2 are SGHTA and FQGNSA. J lost 2 bases, V lost 6 bases, and 7 bases had no gene match. The CDR3 has 15 residues. In DNA, the CDR3 is TGTGCCAGCAGTTATAGACAGGGAACCAAAAACATTCAGTACTTC. This sequence encodes CASSYRQGTKNIQYF.